This TCR beta chain was sequenced during a study of T cell responses to AZD1222 COVID-19 vaccine. V was trimmed by 5 bases and J by 7 bases, leaving 14 bases between them. There are 13 residues in the CDR3. Germline values: CDR1 SEHNR, CDR2 FQNEAQ (reference sequence). Data came from immunoSEQ multiplex PCR; TCRdb stores just in-frame clones and leaves some out. The sample contains 100,000 to 140,000 clones, about nine tenths of which appear only once. This clone was detected only once. As yet, its antigen is unknown. Study findings and constraints: Spike was spanned by vaccine-associated CD4 TCRs, which were dominant at 160-218 and 743-854. Baseline seropositives among AZD1222 recipients totaled only six.

The TCR originated in an adult who received the AZD1222 COVID-19 vaccine. The chain couples TRBV7-9 to TRBJ1-1; no reliable D call. Sequencing used peripheral blood, obtained 28 days after the second AZD1222 dose. Here the CDR3 reads CASSLCEACEAFF. DNA of the CDR3: TGTGCCAGCAGCCTCTGCGAGGCGTGTGAAGCTTTCTTT.